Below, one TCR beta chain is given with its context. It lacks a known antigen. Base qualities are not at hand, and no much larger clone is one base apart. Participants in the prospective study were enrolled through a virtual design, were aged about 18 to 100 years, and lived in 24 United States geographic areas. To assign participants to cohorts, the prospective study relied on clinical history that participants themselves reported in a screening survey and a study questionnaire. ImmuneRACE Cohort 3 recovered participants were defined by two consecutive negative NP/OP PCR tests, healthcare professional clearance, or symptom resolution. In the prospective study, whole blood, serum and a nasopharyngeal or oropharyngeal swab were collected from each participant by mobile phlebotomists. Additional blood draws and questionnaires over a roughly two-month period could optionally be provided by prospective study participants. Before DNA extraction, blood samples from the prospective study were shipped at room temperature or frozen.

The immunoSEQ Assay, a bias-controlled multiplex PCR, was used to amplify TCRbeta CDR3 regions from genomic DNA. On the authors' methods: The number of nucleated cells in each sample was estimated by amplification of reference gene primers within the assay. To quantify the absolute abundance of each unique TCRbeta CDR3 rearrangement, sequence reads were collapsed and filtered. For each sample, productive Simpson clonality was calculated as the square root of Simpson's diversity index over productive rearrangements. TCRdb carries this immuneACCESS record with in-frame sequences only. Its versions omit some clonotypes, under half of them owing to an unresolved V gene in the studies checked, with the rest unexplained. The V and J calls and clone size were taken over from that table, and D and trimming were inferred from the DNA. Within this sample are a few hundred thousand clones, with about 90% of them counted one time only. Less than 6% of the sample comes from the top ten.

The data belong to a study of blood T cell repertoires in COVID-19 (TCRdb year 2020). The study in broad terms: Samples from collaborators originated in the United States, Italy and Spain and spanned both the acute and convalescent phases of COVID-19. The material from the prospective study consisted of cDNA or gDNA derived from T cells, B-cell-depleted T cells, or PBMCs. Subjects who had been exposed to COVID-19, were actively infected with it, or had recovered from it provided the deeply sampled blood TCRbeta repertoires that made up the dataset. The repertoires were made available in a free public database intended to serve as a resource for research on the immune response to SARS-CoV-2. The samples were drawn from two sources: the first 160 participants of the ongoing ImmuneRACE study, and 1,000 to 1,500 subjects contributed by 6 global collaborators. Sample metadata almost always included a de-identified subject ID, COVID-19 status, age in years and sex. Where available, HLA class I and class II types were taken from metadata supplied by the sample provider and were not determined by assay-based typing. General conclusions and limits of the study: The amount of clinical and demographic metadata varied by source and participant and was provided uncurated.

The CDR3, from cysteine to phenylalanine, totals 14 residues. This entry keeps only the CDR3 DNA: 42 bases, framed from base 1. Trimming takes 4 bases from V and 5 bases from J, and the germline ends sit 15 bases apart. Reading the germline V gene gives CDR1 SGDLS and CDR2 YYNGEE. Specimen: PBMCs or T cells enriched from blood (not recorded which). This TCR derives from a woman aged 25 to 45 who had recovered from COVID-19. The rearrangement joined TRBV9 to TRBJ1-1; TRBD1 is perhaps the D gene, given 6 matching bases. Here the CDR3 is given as CASSPRQEGTEAFF. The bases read TGTGCCAGCAGCCCGCGACAGGAAGGGACTGAAGCTTTCTTT.